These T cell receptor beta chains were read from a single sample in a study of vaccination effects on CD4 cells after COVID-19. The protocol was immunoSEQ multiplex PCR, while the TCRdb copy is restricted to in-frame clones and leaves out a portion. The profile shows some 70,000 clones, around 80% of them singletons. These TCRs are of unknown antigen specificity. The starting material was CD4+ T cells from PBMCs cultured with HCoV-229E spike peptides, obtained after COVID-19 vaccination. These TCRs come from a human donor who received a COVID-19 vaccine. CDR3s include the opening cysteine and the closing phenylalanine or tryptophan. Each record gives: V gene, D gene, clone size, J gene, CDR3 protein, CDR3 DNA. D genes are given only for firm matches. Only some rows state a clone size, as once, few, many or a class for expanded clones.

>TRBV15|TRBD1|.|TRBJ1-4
CATSRQGFSGTVGSEKLFF
TGTGCCACCAGCAGACAAGGATTTTCCGGGACAGTGGGGAGTGAAAAACTGTTTTTT
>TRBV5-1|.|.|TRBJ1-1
CASSLPLATEAFF
TGCGCCAGCAGCTTACCCCTGGCGACTGAAGCTTTCTTT
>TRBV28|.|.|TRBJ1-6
CASLDNYVRTLHF
TGTGCCAGTCTTGACAACTACGTTAGGACCCTCCACTTT
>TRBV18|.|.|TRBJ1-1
CANNVGGRGTEAFF
TGTGCCAATAACGTAGGGGGTCGGGGCACTGAAGCTTTCTTT
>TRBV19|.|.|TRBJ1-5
CASRTSGINGNQPQHF
TGTGCCAGTCGTACGTCAGGGATCAACGGCAATCAGCCCCAGCATTTT
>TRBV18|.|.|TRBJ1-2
CASSVRVGYGYTF
TGTGCCAGCTCGGTCAGGGTTGGATATGGCTACACCTTC
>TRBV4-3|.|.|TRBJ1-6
CASSQDKGASPLHF
TGCGCCAGCAGCCAAGACAAGGGAGCCTCACCCCTCCACTTT
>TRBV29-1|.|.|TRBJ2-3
CSAQPSTDTQYF
TGCAGCGCCCAACCTTCCACAGATACGCAGTATTTT
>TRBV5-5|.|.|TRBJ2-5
CASSPQTSRETQYF
TGTGCCAGCAGCCCGCAGACTAGTCGGGAGACCCAGTACTTC
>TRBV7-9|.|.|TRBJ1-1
CASSLYGEAFF
TGTGCCAGCAGCTTATATGGTGAAGCTTTCTTT
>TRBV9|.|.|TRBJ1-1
CASSVYPGARDTEAFF
TGTGCCAGCAGCGTTTACCCGGGGGCGAGGGACACTGAAGCTTTCTTT
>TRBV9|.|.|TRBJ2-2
CASSVALGPGELFF
TGTGCCAGCAGCGTAGCTCTGGGTCCGGGGGAGCTGTTTTTT
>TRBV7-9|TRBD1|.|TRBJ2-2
CASSFIDRAGELFF
TGTGCCAGCAGCTTTATCGACAGGGCCGGGGAGCTGTTTTTT
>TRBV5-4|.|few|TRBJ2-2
CASSQGAGHDTGELFF
TGTGCCAGCAGTCAAGGGGCAGGGCACGACACCGGGGAGCTGTTTTTT
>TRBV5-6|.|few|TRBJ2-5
CASSLWIEETQYF
TGTGCCAGCAGCTTGTGGATTGAGGAGACCCAGTACTTC
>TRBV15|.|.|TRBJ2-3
CATSREIYPAEDTQYF
TGTGCCACCAGCAGAGAGATATACCCAGCCGAAGATACGCAGTATTTT
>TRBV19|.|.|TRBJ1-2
CASTYGPSNYGYTF
TGTGCCAGTACTTATGGTCCCTCTAACTATGGCTACACCTTC
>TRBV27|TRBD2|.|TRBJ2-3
CASSLTGGPGDTQYF
TGTGCCAGCAGTTTAACGGGGGGGCCCGGAGATACGCAGTATTTT
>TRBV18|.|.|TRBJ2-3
CASSPPTGVDTQYF
TGTGCCAGCTCACCCCCGACCGGGGTGGATACGCAGTATTTT
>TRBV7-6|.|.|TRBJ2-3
CASSLGVGGTDTQYF
TGTGCCAGCAGCTTAGGGGTCGGTGGCACAGATACGCAGTATTTT
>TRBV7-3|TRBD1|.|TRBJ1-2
CASSLGTGGLTNGYTF
TGTGCCAGCAGCTTAGGGACAGGGGGGCTGACGAATGGCTACACCTTC
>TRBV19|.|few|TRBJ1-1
CASSMKISGTEAFF
TGTGCCAGTAGTATGAAGATATCGGGCACTGAAGCTTTCTTT
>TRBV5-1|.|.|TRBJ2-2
CASSLALGNTGELFF
TGCGCCAGCAGCTTGGCCCTAGGGAACACCGGGGAGCTGTTTTTT
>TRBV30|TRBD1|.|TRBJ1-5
CAWSRQGDQPQHF
TGTGCCTGGAGTAGACAGGGTGATCAGCCCCAGCATTTT
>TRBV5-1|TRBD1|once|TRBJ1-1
CASSAGTGATESAFF
TGCGCCAGCAGCGCCGGGACAGGGGCTACCGAAAGCGCTTTCTTT
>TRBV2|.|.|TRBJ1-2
CASTRIYGYTF
TGTGCCAGCACCAGGATCTATGGCTACACCTTC
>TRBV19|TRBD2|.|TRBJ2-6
CASTSWGGDSGANVLTF
TGTGCCAGTACCTCTTGGGGGGGGGACTCTGGGGCCAACGTCCTGACTTTC
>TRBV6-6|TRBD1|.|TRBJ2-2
CASRGQGTGELFF
TGTGCCAGCAGGGGACAGGGTACCGGGGAGCTGTTTTTT
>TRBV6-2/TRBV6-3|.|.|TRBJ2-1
CASSSPFGGSYNEQFF
TGTGCCAGCAGCTCCCCGTTTGGGGGGTCCTACAATGAGCAGTTCTTC
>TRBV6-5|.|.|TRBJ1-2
CASNGTPVRGYTF
TGTGCCAGCAACGGGACTCCAGTTAGGGGCTACACCTTC
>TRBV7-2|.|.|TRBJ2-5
CASSLASQGRETQYF
TGTGCCAGCAGCTTAGCATCGCAGGGGCGAGAGACCCAGTACTTC
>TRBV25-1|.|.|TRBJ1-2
CASSAVGPSGHGYTF
TGTGCCAGCAGTGCTGTAGGACCTAGTGGGCATGGCTACACCTTC
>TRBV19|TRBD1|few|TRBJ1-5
CASSSLGTVKAQHF
TGTGCCAGTAGTTCTTTGGGGACAGTCAAAGCTCAGCATTTT
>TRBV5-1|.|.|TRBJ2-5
CASSRALGQETQYF
TGCGCCAGCAGCCGCGCCCTGGGGCAAGAGACCCAGTACTTC
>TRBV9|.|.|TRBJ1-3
CASSGPDLVSGNTIYF
TGTGCCAGCAGCGGACCGGACCTCGTCTCTGGAAACACCATATATTTT
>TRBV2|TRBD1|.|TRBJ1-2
CASSPPRTGYGYTF
TGTGCCAGCAGTCCTCCCCGGACAGGGTATGGCTACACCTTC
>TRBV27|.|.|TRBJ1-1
CASRYTGLGTEAFF
TGTGCCAGCAGGTACACAGGTTTGGGGACTGAAGCTTTCTTT
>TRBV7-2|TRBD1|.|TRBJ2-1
CASNRGQALSYNEQFF
TGTGCCAGCAACCGCGGACAGGCCCTCTCCTACAATGAGCAGTTCTTC
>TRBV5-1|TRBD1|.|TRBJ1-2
CASSAGGHGYTF
TGCGCCAGCAGCGCAGGGGGTCATGGCTACACCTTC
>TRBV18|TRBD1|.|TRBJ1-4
CASSDDRVEKLFF
TGTGCCAGCTCAGACGACAGGGTTGAAAAACTGTTTTTT
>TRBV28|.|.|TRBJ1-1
CASSLAGTGNTEAFF
TGTGCCAGCAGTTTGGCTGGGACGGGGAACACTGAAGCTTTCTTT
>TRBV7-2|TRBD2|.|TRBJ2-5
CASSLFSGGAGLQETQYF
TGTGCCAGCAGCCTATTTAGCGGGGGGGCCGGGCTCCAAGAGACCCAGTACTTC
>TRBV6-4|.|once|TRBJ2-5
CASLGGEETQYF
TGTGCCAGCTTGGGCGGGGAAGAGACCCAGTACTTC
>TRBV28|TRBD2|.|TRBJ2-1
CASSLFGGSYNEQFF
TGTGCCAGCAGTTTGTTCGGGGGGTCTTACAATGAGCAGTTCTTC
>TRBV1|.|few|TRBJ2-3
CTSSQEPVVRDTQYF
TGCACCAGCAGCCAAGAGCCGGTAGTCAGGGATACGCAGTATTTT